These 20 T cell receptor beta chains originate from one sample sequenced in a study of cytomegalovirus exposure and HLA in healthy donors. This PCR relied on a set of 60 Vbeta primers and 13 Jbeta primers. TCRdb's table, derived via immunoSEQ multiplex PCR, lists solely in-frame clones and lacks some. The sample has 100,000 to 150,000 clones, approximately 85% seen once. Specimen: PBMCs. The receptors derive from a boy aged 5-17 years in good health and CMV-seronegative.

This sequence joins TRBV5-6 and TRBJ1-1, with 7 bases matching TRBD1. This CDR3 is built from 15 residues. CDR1 and CDR2 from the germline V gene are SGHDT and YYEEEE. The V segment lost 4 bases and the J segment 1 base; nucleotides outside the gene matches: 7. CDR3 coding DNA: TGTGCCAGCAGCCTGAAGACAGGGAGGAACACTGAAGCTTTCTTT. It codes for CASSLKTGRNTEAFF.

CDR3 sequence (DNA): TGTGCCAGCTCACCTCCTGACAGGTCGGACACTGAAGCTTTCTTT. Translated: CASSPPDRSDTEAFF. This chain connects TRBV18 to TRBJ1-1, with D perhaps TRBD1 (6 bases). Germline-derived CDR1 and CDR2 are KGHSH and LQKENI. V was clipped by 3 bases and J by 3 bases, with 14 bases between them. The CDR3 runs 15 residues.

This chain connects TRBV27 to TRBJ2-7, with D perhaps matching TRBD1 (5 bases). The length of the CDR3 is 13 residues. V lost 4 bases and J 3 bases, leaving 10 bases between the germline ends. The germline CDR1 and CDR2 sequences are MNHEY and SMNVEV (reference sequence). In DNA form, the CDR3 reads TGTGCCAGCAGTTGGGGCGTCTACTACGAGCAGTACTTC. Protein sequence: CASSWGVYYEQYF.

This clone was detected only a few times. This sequence joins TRBV19 and TRBJ1-5; perhaps TRBD1 as D (6 bases). The CDR3 consists of 12 residues. CDR1 and CDR2 (germline): LNHDA, SQIVND (reference sequence). Trimming left V 7 bases short and J 5 bases short, with 9 bases between. DNA of the CDR3: TGTGCCAGTACCAGGGGCGATCAGCCCCAGCATTTT. Protein sequence: CASTRGDQPQHF.

The genes are TRBV6-1 and TRBJ2-7, with TRBD2 matching over 8 bases. V was pared by 5 bases and J by 4 bases, with 10 bases of the junction left unmatched. The CDR3 consists of 15 residues. CDR1 is MNHNS, CDR2 SASEGT, per germline. CDR3 DNA sequence: TGTGCCAGCAGTCCGGGAGGGCCCGTCGGGTACGAGCAGTACTTC. Protein sequence: CASSPGGPVGYEQYF.

This clone has a handful of counts. The chain links TRBV6-1 to TRBJ2-1, with TRBD2 identical over 12 bases. This CDR3 comprises 15 residues. Germline CDR1 reads MNHNS; CDR2 reads SASEGT. V gave up 10 bases and J gave up 13 bases; unmatched junction bases: 17. DNA of the CDR3: TGTGCCATCCGACCGGGACTAGCGGGTCCTAACCCCCAGTTCTTC. Protein: CAIRPGLAGPNPQFF.

J is TRBJ2-2 and V is TRBV5-1, with D maybe TRBD2 (6 bases). The CDR3 contains 17 residues. The germline V and J ends were trimmed by 0 bases and 4 bases, with 16 bases remaining between them. CDR1 and CDR2 (germline): SGHRS, YFSETQ. This CDR3 reads CASSLGQRGRFTGELFF. The CDR3 DNA reads as TGCGCCAGCAGCTTGGGGCAACGAGGGAGGTTCACCGGGGAGCTGTTTTTT. Based on the CDR3 plus reference TRBV5-1 and TRBJ2-2, the full variable domain is KAGVTQTPRYLIKTRGQQVTLSCSPISGHRSVSWYQQTPGQGLQFLFEYFSETQRNKGNFPGRFSGRQFSNSRSEMNVSTLELGDSALYLCASSLGQRGRFTGELFFGEGSRLTVL.

This chain links TRBV5-1 with TRBJ2-4, with a tentative D call TRBD1 (7 bases). The V end lost 3 bases, the J end lost 6 bases, and 13 bases lay between the germline ends. Germline CDR1 SGHRS, CDR2 YFSETQ. The length of the CDR3 is 14 residues. The CDR3 spells CASSSGDSSNIQYF. CDR3 nucleotide sequence: TGCGCCAGCAGCTCGGGGGACAGTTCAAACATTCAGTACTTC.

V and J are TRBV6-5 and TRBJ1-6; no firm D call. The germline V gene has CDR1 MNHEY and CDR2 SVGAGI. This CDR3 spans 16 amino acids. Deletions cut 3 bases from V and 9 bases from J, with 18 bases between. The CDR3: CASSYFQTVSGSPLHF. CDR3 in DNA: TGTGCCAGCAGTTATTTCCAGACTGTTAGTGGTTCACCCCTCCACTTT.

The rearrangement uses TRBV7-6 and TRBJ1-6; D is ambiguous. Trimming left V 0 bases short and J 7 bases short, with 7 bases between. The CDR3 runs 14 residues. Germline values: CDR1 SGHVS, CDR2 FNYEAQ. CDR3 region: CASSLAPGNSPLHF. DNA for the CDR3: TGTGCCAGCAGCTTAGCGCCCGGGAATTCACCCCTCCACTTT.

This chain uses TRBV6-1 with TRBJ1-2; 8 positions match TRBD1. Losses at the gene ends were 1 base for V and 5 bases for J; bases not matched to a gene: 3. Germline loops: CDR1 MNHNS, CDR2 SASEGT. This CDR3 is built from 14 residues. The CDR3 sequence is CASSEGTGRYGYTF. The CDR3 DNA reads TGTGCCAGCAGTGAAGGGACAGGGAGATATGGCTACACCTTC.

The V call is TRBV4-2, the J call TRBJ2-2, with 11 bases fitting TRBD2. The CDR3 sequence is 16 residues long. Germline V gene sequence: CDR1 LGHNA, CDR2 YNFKEQ. With 0 bases clipped from V and 8 bases from J, the junction kept 5 bases outside the gene matches. CDR3 sequence: CASSQETSGGSGELFF. CDR3 nucleotides: TGTGCCAGCAGCCAAGAAACTAGCGGGGGTAGTGGGGAGCTGTTTTTT.

J is TRBJ2-7 and V is TRBV6-1, with D possibly matching TRBD1 (7 bases). This CDR3 comprises 14 residues. Germline CDR1 is MNHNS and CDR2 is SASEGT. Trimming removed 3 bases at V and 4 bases at J, with 13 bases between. In DNA, the CDR3 is TGTGCCAGCAGTGAGGGCAGGGGGGTTTACGAGCAGTACTTC. Residues: CASSEGRGVYEQYF.

This sequence joins TRBV7-3 and TRBJ2-6; no clear D. Germline V CDR1 and CDR2: SGHTA, FQGTGA. The V gene lost 7 bases and the J gene lost 2 bases, with 6 bases spanning the gap. The CDR3 has 13 amino acids. The CDR3 nucleotides read TGTGCCAGCACCGCGACTGGGGCCAACGTCCTGACTTTC. Amino acid sequence: CASTATGANVLTF.

V gene TRBV30 combines with J gene TRBJ1-3; no clear D. V shed 4 bases and J shed 0 bases, with 16 bases lying between them. Germline V gene sequence: CDR1 GTSNPN, CDR2 SVGIG (reference sequence). The CDR3 covers 16 residues. DNA for the CDR3: TGTGCCTGGACCCACCCACGAGGGAGCTCTGGAAACACCATATATTTT. This translates into CAWTHPRGSSGNTIYF.

V gene TRBV18 combines with J gene TRBJ2-2, with 9 nucleotides matching TRBD2. From germline, CDR1 is KGHSH and CDR2 LQKENI. V gave up 7 bases and J gave up 6 bases; unmatched junction bases: 3. The CDR3 contains 13 residues. The CDR3 region is CASFSGSAGELFF. Written as DNA, the CDR3 is TGTGCCAGCTTTAGCGGGAGCGCCGGGGAGCTGTTTTTT.

This chain uses TRBV7-2 with TRBJ2-7; weak D call: TRBD1 (5 bases). Per the germline V gene, CDR1 is SGHTA and CDR2 is FQGNSA. Trimming removed 5 bases at V and 6 bases at J, with 8 bases between. This CDR3 contains 11 residues. The CDR3 protein is CASSLDSEQYF. The CDR3 DNA reads as TGTGCCAGCAGCCTTGACAGCGAGCAGTACTTC.

This clone was counted a few times. J is TRBJ2-6 and V is TRBV4-2; the D is unclear. V lost 4 bases to trimming and J lost 0 bases, with 4 bases between them. Germline V CDR1 and CDR2: LGHNA, YNFKEQ. This CDR3 contains 14 residues. The CDR3 here is CASSPFSGANVLTF. CDR3 sequence (DNA): TGTGCCAGCAGCCCCTTCTCTGGGGCCAACGTCCTGACTTTC.

The CDR3 sequence: CASSQELESYEQYF. CDR3 nucleotides: TGTGCCAGCAGCCAAGAACTTGAGTCCTACGAGCAGTACTTC. The chain recombines TRBV4-2 with TRBJ2-7; D gene ambiguous. From germline, CDR1 is LGHNA and CDR2 YNFKEQ. There are 14 residues in the CDR3. The ends were cut back, 0 bases at V and 1 base at J, with 7 bases in the middle.

The V call is TRBV29-1, the J call TRBJ1-2; D unresolved. V was trimmed by 7 bases and J by 2 bases, leaving 14 bases between them. Germline CDR1 SQVTM, CDR2 ANQGSEA. The CDR3 covers 13 residues. DNA of the CDR3: TGCAGCGCCGCTAATACCGAGAACTATGGCTACACCTTC. Protein: CSAANTENYGYTF.